The 11 T cell receptor beta chains below come from one sample, sequenced in a study of blood T cell repertoires in COVID-19. Repertoires were generated with immunoSEQ multiplex PCR, while TCRdb's copy carries only in-frame clones and drops some. The table has 150,000 or so clones, around 85% seen once; the top ten hold 0.63%. Sequencing was carried out using peripheral blood. The receptors come from a man between 60 and 70 years old with COVID-19, enrolled during active disease.

The sample holds a few counts of this clone. This chain links TRBV10-3 with TRBJ1-1; TRBD1 agrees at 7 bases. After removal of 5 bases from V and 5 bases from J, the junction contained 8 bases not matched to a gene. CDR1 and CDR2 from the germline V gene are ENHRY and SYGVKD. The length of the CDR3 is 14 residues. The CDR3 DNA sequence: TGTGCCATCAGTACAGGGGCGCAGGGGACTGAAGCTTTCTTT. It codes for CAISTGAQGTEAFF.

The chain recombines TRBV10-3 with TRBJ1-1, with 8 nucleotides matching TRBD1. Per the germline V gene, CDR1 is ENHRY and CDR2 is SYGVKD. Trimming took 5 bases from V and 1 from J; bases not matched to a gene: 3. CDR3 size: 14 residues. The CDR3: CAISKGQENTEAFF. CDR3 sequence (DNA): TGTGCCATCAGTAAGGGACAGGAGAACACTGAAGCTTTCTTT.

This chain connects TRBV19 to TRBJ2-5; D not certain. V lost 4 bases, J lost 0 bases, and 9 bases lay in between. The CDR3 spans 14 residues. Germline V gene lookup returns CDR1 LNHDA and CDR2 SQIVND (reference sequence). In DNA form, the CDR3 reads TGTGCCAGTAGTACTCGCCAGAACCAAGAGACCCAGTACTTC. It encodes CASSTRQNQETQYF. The complete variable domain, with remaining parts taken from reference TRBV19 and TRBJ2-5, reads DGGITQSPKYLFRKEGQNVTLSCEQNLNHDAMYWYRQDPGQGLRLIYYSQIVNDFQKGDIAEGYSVSREKKESFPLTVTSAQKNPTAFYLCASSTRQNQETQYFGPGTRLLVL.

The J gene is TRBJ2-7, the V gene TRBV3-1 (or the pseudogene TRBV3-2), with 7 bases fitting TRBD1. CDR1 LGHDT and CDR2 YNNKEL come from the germline V gene (reference sequence). The CDR3 loop spans 17 amino acids. Losses at the gene ends were 1 base for V and 7 bases for J; bases not matched to a gene: 16. The CDR3 spells CASSQVFLTGAAEEQYF. CDR3 in DNA: TGTGCCAGCAGCCAAGTTTTTTTAACAGGGGCGGCGGAAGAGCAGTACTTC.

The genes are TRBV6-5 and TRBJ1-6, with a tentative D call TRBD1 (5 bases). Germline values: CDR1 MNHEY, CDR2 SVGAGI. The CDR3 runs to 13 residues. V gave up 1 base and J gave up 7 bases, with 5 bases separating them. The CDR3 sequence: CASSYYRNSPLHF. DNA of the CDR3: TGTGCCAGCAGTTACTACAGGAATTCACCCCTCCACTTT.

The genes are TRBV6-2 or TRBV6-3 and TRBJ1-5, with a possible D match to TRBD1 (6 bases). V was pared by 8 bases and J by 6 bases, with 20 bases between. The CDR3 totals 15 residues. CDR1 MNHEY and CDR2 SVGEGT come from the germline V gene. CDR3 loop: CASCRTIRGGQPQHF. In DNA, the CDR3 is TGTGCCAGCTGCCGTACGATCAGGGGTGGTCAGCCCCAGCATTTT.

A few counts support this clone. V gene TRBV18 combines with J gene TRBJ1-2; D remains ambiguous. The CDR3 totals 16 residues. Trimming removed 1 base from V and 3 bases from J, with 15 bases in between. In germline, CDR1 is KGHSH, CDR2 LQKENI. The CDR3 coding sequence is TGTGCCAGCTCACCACAAAAAGCGGGAGGTGACTATGGCTACACCTTC. This codes for CASSPQKAGGDYGYTF.

The V gene is TRBV7-2, the J gene TRBJ1-6; tentative D call: TRBD1 (6 bases). Trimming removed 2 bases from V and 6 bases from J, with 14 bases in between. The CDR3 has 16 residues. The germline CDR1 and CDR2 sequences are SGHTA and FQGNSA. CDR3 nucleotide sequence: TGTGCCAGCAGCTTAAGGGGGGGGCTAAGTAATTCACCCCTCCACTTT. Translation gives CASSLRGGLSNSPLHF.

The rearrangement uses TRBV2 and TRBJ1-3, with 8 bases that match TRBD1. The germline V gene encodes CDR1 SNHLY and CDR2 FYNNEI. Unmatched junction bases numbered 10, after V lost 7 bases and J lost 2 bases. The CDR3 has 16 amino acids. The CDR3 loop is CASTLTGAIPGNTIYF. As DNA, the CDR3 is TGTGCCAGCACCCTGACAGGGGCAATTCCTGGAAACACCATATATTTT.

CDR3 loop: CASSLGGQTYEQYF. In nucleotides, the CDR3 is TGTGCCAGCAGCTTAGGAGGTCAGACCTACGAGCAGTACTTC. The rearrangement links TRBV7-3 to TRBJ2-7, with a weak D call TRBD2 (5 bases). V was cut by 2 bases and J by 2 bases, with 10 bases left in between. Germline V lookup: CDR1 SGHTA, CDR2 FQGTGA. CDR3 length: 14 amino acids.

J is TRBJ1-2 and V is TRBV7-8, with a possible D match to TRBD1 (6 bases). Germline CDR1 reads SGHVS; CDR2 reads FQNEAQ. The V gene lost 5 bases and the J gene lost 3 bases, with 13 bases spanning the gap. The CDR3 covers 14 residues. CDR3 nucleotides: TGTGCCAGCAGCCAAGGCAGGGGAGACTATGGCTACACCTTC. Encoded protein: CASSQGRGDYGYTF.